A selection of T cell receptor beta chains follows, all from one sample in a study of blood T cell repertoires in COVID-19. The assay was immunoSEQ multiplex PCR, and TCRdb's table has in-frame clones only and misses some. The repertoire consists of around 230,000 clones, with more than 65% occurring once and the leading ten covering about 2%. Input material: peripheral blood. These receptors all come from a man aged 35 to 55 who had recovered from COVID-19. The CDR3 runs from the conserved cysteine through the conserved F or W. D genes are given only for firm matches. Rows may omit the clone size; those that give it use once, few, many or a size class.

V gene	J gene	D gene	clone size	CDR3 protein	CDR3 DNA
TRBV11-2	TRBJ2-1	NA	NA	CASSRAPRASSYNEQFF	TGTGCCAGCAGCCGAGCCCCCAGGGCGAGCTCCTACAATGAGCAGTTCTTC
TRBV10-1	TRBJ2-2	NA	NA	CASSEFSGSSAGELFF	TGCGCCAGCAGTGAGTTTTCAGGGTCGTCGGCCGGGGAGCTGTTTTTT
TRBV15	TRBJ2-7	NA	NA	CATSRSPGPDEQYF	TGTGCCACCAGCAGATCGCCAGGGCCCGACGAGCAGTACTTC
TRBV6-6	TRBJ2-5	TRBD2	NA	CASSPGLAGHPQETQYF	TGTGCCAGCAGTCCAGGACTAGCGGGGCACCCCCAAGAGACCCAGTACTTC
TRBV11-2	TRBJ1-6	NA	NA	CASSLGGLRFNSPLHF	TGTGCCAGCAGCTTGGGGGGACTGAGATTTAATTCACCCCTCCACTTT
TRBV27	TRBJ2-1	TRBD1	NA	CASSLSTGEQFF	TGTGCCAGCAGTTTATCGACAGGGGAGCAGTTCTTC
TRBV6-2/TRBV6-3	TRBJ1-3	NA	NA	CASSYATEGNTIYF	TGTGCCAGCAGTTACGCGACAGAAGGAAACACCATATATTTT
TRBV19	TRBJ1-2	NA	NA	CASSLDRWSYGYTF	TGTGCCAGTAGTCTAGACAGGTGGTCGTATGGCTACACCTTC
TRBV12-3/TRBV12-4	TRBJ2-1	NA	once	CASRLLEQGEQFF	TGTGCCAGCAGACTCCTAGAGCAGGGTGAGCAGTTCTTC
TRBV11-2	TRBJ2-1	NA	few	CASSVNGGAYNEQFF	TGTGCCAGCAGCGTTAACGGGGGAGCTTACAATGAGCAGTTCTTC
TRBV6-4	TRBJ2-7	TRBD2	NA	CASSDRGLGGVEQYF	TGTGCCAGCAGTGACCGCGGACTAGGTGGGGTCGAGCAGTACTTC
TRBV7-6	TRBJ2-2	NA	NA	CASSPRQRGTGELFF	TGTGCCAGCAGCCCACGACAACGGGGAACCGGGGAGCTGTTTTTT
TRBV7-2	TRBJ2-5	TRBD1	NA	CASSGRRTGETQYF	TGTGCCAGCAGCGGACGTAGGACAGGAGAGACCCAGTACTTC
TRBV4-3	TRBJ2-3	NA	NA	CASSRAVGESITDTQYF	TGCGCCAGCAGCCGGGCTGTCGGGGAAAGTATCACAGATACGCAGTATTTT
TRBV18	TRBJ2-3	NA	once	CASSPSRQGGDTQYF	TGTGCCAGCTCACCATCTCGGCAGGGCGGAGATACGCAGTATTTT
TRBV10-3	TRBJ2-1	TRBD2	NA	CAISERGGDNEQFF	TGTGCCATCAGCGAGCGGGGAGGGGACAATGAGCAGTTCTTC
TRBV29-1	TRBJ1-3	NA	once	CSVEDLNTIYF	TGCAGCGTTGAAGATCTGAACACCATATATTTT
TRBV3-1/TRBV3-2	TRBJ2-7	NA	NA	CASSHSGDEQYF	TGTGCCAGCAGCCATTCAGGGGACGAGCAGTACTTC
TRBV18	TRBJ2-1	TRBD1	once	CASSPPGTGVYNEQFF	TGTGCCAGCTCCCCCCCCGGGACAGGGGTCTACAATGAGCAGTTCTTC
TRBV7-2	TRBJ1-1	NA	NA	CASSLVALNTEAFF	TGTGCCAGCAGCTTAGTAGCTTTGAACACTGAAGCTTTCTTT
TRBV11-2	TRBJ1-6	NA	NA	CASSLDGGRPPLHF	TGTGCCAGCAGCTTAGATGGGGGGAGGCCACCCCTCCACTTT
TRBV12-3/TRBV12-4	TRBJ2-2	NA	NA	CASRRMDTGELFF	TGTGCCAGCAGGCGAATGGACACCGGGGAGCTGTTTTTT
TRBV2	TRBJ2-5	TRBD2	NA	CASSEGSLAGVETQYF	TGTGCCAGCAGTGAAGGGTCCCTAGCGGGAGTAGAGACCCAGTACTTC
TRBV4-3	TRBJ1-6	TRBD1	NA	CASSQWRTGGSPLHF	TGCGCCAGCAGCCAATGGCGGACAGGGGGATCCCCCCTCCACTTT
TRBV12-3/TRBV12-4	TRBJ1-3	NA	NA	CASSFSSGNTIYF	TGTGCCAGCAGTTTTAGCTCTGGAAACACCATATATTTT
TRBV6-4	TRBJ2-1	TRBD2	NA	CASSEDPLAGKQFF	TGTGCCAGCAGTGAGGATCCGCTAGCGGGAAAGCAGTTCTTC
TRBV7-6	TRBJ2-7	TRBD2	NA	CASSPAGGRNEQYF	TGTGCCAGCAGCCCCGCGGGGGGCAGAAACGAGCAGTACTTC
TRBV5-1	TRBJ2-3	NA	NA	CASSQGQYPDTQYF	TGCGCCAGCAGCCAAGGACAGTACCCAGATACGCAGTATTTT
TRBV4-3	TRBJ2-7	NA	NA	CASSQEWRGPYEQYF	TGCGCCAGCAGCCAAGAATGGCGGGGACCCTACGAGCAGTACTTC
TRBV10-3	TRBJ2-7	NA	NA	CAITTSGPKPEQYF	TGTGCCATCACTACGTCAGGTCCAAAGCCCGAGCAGTACTTC
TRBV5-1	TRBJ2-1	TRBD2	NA	CASRPPGLAGNEQFF	TGCGCCAGCAGGCCGCCGGGACTAGCGGGAAATGAGCAGTTCTTC